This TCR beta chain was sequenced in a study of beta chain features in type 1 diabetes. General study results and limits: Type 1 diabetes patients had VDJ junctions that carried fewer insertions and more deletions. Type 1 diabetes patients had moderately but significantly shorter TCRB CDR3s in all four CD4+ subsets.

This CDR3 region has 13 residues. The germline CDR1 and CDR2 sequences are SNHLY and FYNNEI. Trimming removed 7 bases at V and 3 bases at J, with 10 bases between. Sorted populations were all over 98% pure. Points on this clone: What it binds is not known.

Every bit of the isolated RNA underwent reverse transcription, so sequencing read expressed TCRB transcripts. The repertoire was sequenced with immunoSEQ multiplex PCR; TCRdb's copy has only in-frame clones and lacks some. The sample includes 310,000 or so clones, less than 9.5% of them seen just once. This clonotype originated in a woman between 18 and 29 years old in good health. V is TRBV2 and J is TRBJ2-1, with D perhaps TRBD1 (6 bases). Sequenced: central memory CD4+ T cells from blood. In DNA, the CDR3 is TGTGCCAGCAAGGGGGAATACTACAATGAGCAGTTCTTC. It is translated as CASKGEYYNEQFF.